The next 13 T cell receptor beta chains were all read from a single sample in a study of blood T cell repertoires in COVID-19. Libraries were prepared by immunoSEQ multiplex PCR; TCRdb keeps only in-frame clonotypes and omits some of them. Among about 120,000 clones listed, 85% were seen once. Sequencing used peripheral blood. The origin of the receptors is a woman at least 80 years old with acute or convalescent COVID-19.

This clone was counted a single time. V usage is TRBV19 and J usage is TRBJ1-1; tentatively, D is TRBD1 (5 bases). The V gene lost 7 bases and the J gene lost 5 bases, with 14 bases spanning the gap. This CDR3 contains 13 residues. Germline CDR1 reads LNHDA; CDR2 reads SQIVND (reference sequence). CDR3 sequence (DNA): TGTGCCAGTACCACCCGGGGGAGGACTGAAGCTTTCTTT. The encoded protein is CASTTRGRTEAFF.

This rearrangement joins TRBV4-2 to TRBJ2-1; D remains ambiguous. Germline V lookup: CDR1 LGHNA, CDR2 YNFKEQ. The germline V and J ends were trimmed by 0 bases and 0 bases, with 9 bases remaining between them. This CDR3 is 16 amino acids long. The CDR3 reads CASSQETALSYNEQFF. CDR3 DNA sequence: TGTGCCAGCAGCCAAGAAACCGCGCTCTCCTACAATGAGCAGTTCTTC.

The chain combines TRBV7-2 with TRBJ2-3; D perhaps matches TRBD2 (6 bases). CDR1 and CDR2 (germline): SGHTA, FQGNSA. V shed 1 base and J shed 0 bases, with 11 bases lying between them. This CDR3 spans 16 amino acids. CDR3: CASSLVGGVSTDTQYF. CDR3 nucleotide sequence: TGTGCCAGCAGCTTAGTTGGCGGGGTTAGCACAGATACGCAGTATTTT. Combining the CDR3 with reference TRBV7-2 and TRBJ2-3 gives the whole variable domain GAGVSQSPSNKVTEKGKDVELRCDPISGHTALYWYRQSLGQGLEFLIYFQGNSAPDKSGLPSDRFSAERTGGSVSTLTIQRTQQEDSAVYLCASSLVGGVSTDTQYFGPGTRLTVL.

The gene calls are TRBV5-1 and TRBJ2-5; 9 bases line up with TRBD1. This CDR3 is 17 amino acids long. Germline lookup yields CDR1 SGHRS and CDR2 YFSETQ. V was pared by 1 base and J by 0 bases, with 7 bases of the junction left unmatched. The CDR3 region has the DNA TGCGCCAGCAGCTTGTCCGGGACAGGGTCGTACCAAGAGACCCAGTACTTC. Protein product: CASSLSGTGSYQETQYF.

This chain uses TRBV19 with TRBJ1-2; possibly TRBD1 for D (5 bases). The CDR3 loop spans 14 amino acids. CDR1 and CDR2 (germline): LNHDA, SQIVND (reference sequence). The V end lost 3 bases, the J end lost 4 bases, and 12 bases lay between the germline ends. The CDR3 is CASSIGDFGYGYTF. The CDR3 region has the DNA TGTGCCAGTAGTATCGGGGACTTTGGCTATGGCTACACCTTC.

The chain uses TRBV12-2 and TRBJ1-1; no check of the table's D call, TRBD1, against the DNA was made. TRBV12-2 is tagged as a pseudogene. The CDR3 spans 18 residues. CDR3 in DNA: TGTGCAAGTCGCTTATCCCTGGGACAGGGGGCGACGGAGACTGAAGCTTTCTTT. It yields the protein CASRLSLGQGATETEAFF.

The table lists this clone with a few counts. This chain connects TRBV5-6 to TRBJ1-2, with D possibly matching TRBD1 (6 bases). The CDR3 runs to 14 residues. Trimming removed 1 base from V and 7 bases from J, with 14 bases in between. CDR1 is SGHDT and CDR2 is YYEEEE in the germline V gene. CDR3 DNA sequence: TGTGCCAGCAGCTTGCAGGGGAGTTCGTTTGGCTACACCTTC. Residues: CASSLQGSSFGYTF.

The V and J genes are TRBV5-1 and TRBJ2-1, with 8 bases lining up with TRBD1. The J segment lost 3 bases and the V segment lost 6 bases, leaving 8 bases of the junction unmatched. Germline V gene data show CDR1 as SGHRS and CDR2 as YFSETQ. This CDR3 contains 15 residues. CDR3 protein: CASTTLGQGYNEQFF. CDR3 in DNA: TGCGCCAGCACCACTCTCGGACAGGGCTACAATGAGCAGTTCTTC.

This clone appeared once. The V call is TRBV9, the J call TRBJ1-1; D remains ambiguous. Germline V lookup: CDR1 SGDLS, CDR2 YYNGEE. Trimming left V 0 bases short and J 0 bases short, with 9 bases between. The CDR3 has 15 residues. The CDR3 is CASSVGTVVNTEAFF. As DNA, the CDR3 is TGTGCCAGCAGCGTAGGAACCGTAGTGAACACTGAAGCTTTCTTT.

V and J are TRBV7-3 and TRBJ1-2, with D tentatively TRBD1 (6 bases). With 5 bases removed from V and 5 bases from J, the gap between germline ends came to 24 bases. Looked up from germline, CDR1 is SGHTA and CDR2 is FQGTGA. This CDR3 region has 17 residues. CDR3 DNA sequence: TGTGCCAGCAGCCCCAATTCTAGGCAGGGACAAAGATATGGCTACACCTTC. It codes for CASSPNSRQGQRYGYTF.

Written as DNA, the CDR3 is TGTGCCAGCAGCTTATTAGCGCAGGCGAACACTGAAGCTTTCTTT. Amino acid sequence: CASSLLAQANTEAFF. The rearrangement uses TRBV7-8 and TRBJ1-1; no definite D call. Germline loops: CDR1 SGHVS, CDR2 FQNEAQ. Deletions cut 2 bases from V and 1 base from J, with 11 bases between. The CDR3 contains 15 residues.

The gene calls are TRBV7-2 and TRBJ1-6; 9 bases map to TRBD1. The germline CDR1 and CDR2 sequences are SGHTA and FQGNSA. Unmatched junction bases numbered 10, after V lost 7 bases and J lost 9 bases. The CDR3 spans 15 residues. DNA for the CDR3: TGTGCCAGCACCTCTCGACAGGGGGGTTTTTCACCCCTCCACTTT. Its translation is CASTSRQGGFSPLHF.

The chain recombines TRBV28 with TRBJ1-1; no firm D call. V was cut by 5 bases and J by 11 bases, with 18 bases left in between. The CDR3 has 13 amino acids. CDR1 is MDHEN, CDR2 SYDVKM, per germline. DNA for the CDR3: TGTGCCAGCAGTCTATCCGCGGGGAGAAAGGCTTTCTTT. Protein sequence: CASSLSAGRKAFF.